These 11 T cell receptor beta chains originate from one sample sequenced in a study of blood T cell repertoires in COVID-19. Clones were read by immunoSEQ multiplex PCR, and TCRdb kept only the in-frame ones, dropping some. The data contain 390,000 or so clones, over 75% of them singletons. Specimen: peripheral blood. The receptors here all came from a woman aged 25 to 39 with COVID-19, enrolled during active disease.

The J gene is TRBJ2-3, the V gene TRBV5-6, with 7 bases matching TRBD2. With V trimmed by 4 bases and J by 4 bases, 12 bases remained unmatched. Germline CDR1 is SGHDT and CDR2 is YYEEEE. This CDR3 region has 16 residues. CDR3 sequence reads: CASSHRGEGRADTQYF. CDR3 DNA sequence: TGTGCCAGCAGCCATCGGGGGGAGGGCCGCGCAGATACGCAGTATTTT.

The chain carries TRBV3-1 (or the pseudogene TRBV3-2) and TRBJ2-7; D is undetermined. The V gene lost 3 bases and the J gene lost 6 bases, with 15 bases spanning the gap. This CDR3 is 14 amino acids long. Germline-derived CDR1 and CDR2 are LGHDT and YNNKEL (reference sequence). CDR3 amino acids: CASSQVTVTTEQYF. The CDR3 DNA reads TGTGCCAGCAGCCAGGTTACAGTTACAACCGAGCAGTACTTC.

This clone was picked up one time. This chain joins TRBV29-1 and TRBJ1-1; 10 bases align to TRBD1. The junction had 12 bases not matched to a gene; V was cut back by 4 bases and J by 4 bases. Germline CDR1 SQVTM, CDR2 ANQGSEA. The CDR3 contains 16 residues. This CDR3 is CSVVRQGAVVGTEAFF. In DNA form, the CDR3 reads TGCAGCGTTGTGCGACAGGGGGCGGTGGTTGGCACTGAAGCTTTCTTT. Complete variable domain (other parts from reference TRBV29-1 and TRBJ1-1): SAVISQKPSRDICQRGTSLTIQCQVDSQVTMMFWYRQQPGQSLTLIATANQGSEATYESGFVIDKFPISRPNLTFSTLTVSNMSPEDSSIYLCSVVRQGAVVGTEAFFGQGTRLTVV.

This rearrangement joins TRBV4-1 to TRBJ1-1; D is undetermined. The CDR3 has 14 residues. Germline V gene data show CDR1 as MGHRA and CDR2 as YSYEKL. The V and J ends lost 6 bases and 5 bases respectively, with 16 bases between them. The DNA for the CDR3 is TGCGCCAGCAGTGGACCCCTAAGAGGGACTGAAGCTTTCTTT. This codes for CASSGPLRGTEAFF.

The chain joins TRBV25-1 to TRBJ1-6, with 7 bases lining up with TRBD1. CDR1 and CDR2 (germline): MGHDK, SYGVNS. There are 16 residues in the CDR3. Unmatched junction bases numbered 14, after V lost 8 bases and J lost 7 bases. The CDR3 protein is CASGNRQGQGNSPLHF. The CDR3 DNA reads as TGTGCCAGCGGAAACCGACAGGGTCAGGGAAATTCACCCCTCCACTTT.

The chain couples TRBV5-1 to TRBJ1-6; D perhaps matches TRBD1 (5 bases). The CDR3 covers 16 residues. CDR1 and CDR2 from the germline V gene are SGHRS and YFSETQ. The V gene lost 1 base and the J gene lost 6 bases, with 14 bases spanning the gap. CDR3 coding DNA: TGCGCCAGCAGCTTGTTTGTCGACAGTTTTAATTCACCCCTCCACTTT. Its protein product is CASSLFVDSFNSPLHF. The entire variable domain, with the rest obtained from reference TRBV5-1 and TRBJ1-6, is as follows: KAGVTQTPRYLIKTRGQQVTLSCSPISGHRSVSWYQQTPGQGLQFLFEYFSETQRNKGNFPGRFSGRQFSNSRSEMNVSTLELGDSALYLCASSLFVDSFNSPLHFGNGTRLTVT.

This sequence joins TRBV19 and TRBJ2-2; D is perhaps TRBD1 (6 bases). This CDR3 contains 15 residues. The V and J ends lost 3 bases and 5 bases respectively, with 13 bases between them. CDR1 and CDR2 (germline): LNHDA, SQIVND (reference sequence). The CDR3 loop reads CASSIDVRGTGELFF. The CDR3 DNA reads as TGTGCCAGTAGTATCGATGTAAGGGGGACCGGGGAGCTGTTTTTT.

This clone was detected only a few times. The sample has other DNA sequences that encode this CDR3 too. The rearrangement links TRBV9 to TRBJ1-5; D unresolved. This CDR3 comprises 15 residues. V was shortened by 2 bases and J by 3 bases, with 12 bases between the two germline ends. Germline V CDR1 and CDR2: SGDLS, YYNGEE. The CDR3 sequence is CASSVGGRSNQPQHF. Here the CDR3 DNA reads TGTGCCAGCAGCGTGGGAGGACGGTCCAATCAGCCCCAGCATTTT.

CDR3 sequence reads: CASSYFGSFYEQYF. The CDR3 DNA reads TGTGCCAGCAGTTACTTCGGGAGTTTCTACGAGCAGTACTTC. V gene TRBV6-2 or TRBV6-3 combines with J gene TRBJ2-7; D is perhaps TRBD2 (6 bases). V was shortened by 1 base and J by 3 bases, with 10 bases between the two germline ends. From germline, CDR1 is MNHEY and CDR2 SVGEGT. The length of the CDR3 is 14 residues.

The chain has TRBV5-8 and TRBJ1-5, with 7 bases matching TRBD1. CDR1 is SGHTS, CDR2 YDEGEE, per germline. V lost 4 bases and J lost 6; bases outside the gene matches: 16. The CDR3 sequence is 17 residues long. The CDR3 DNA sequence: TGTGCCAGCAGCCGCGGGGACGGGACAGCGGCATTTCAGCCCCAGCATTTT. Translating gives CASSRGDGTAAFQPQHF.

This chain uses TRBV18 with TRBJ2-5; D may be TRBD2 (6 bases). CDR3 length equals 15 residues. Germline V CDR1 and CDR2: KGHSH, LQKENI. Trimming shortened V by 3 bases and J by 2 bases, and 13 bases separated the two germline ends. CDR3 sequence reads: CASSPLPGSQETQYF. CDR3 DNA: TGTGCCAGCTCACCTTTACCCGGGAGTCAAGAGACCCAGTACTTC.